Each of the 27 T cell receptor beta chains below was sequenced from the same sample in a study of blood T cell repertoires in COVID-19. Assay used: immunoSEQ multiplex PCR; TCRdb lists only in-frame clones, some missing. The sample has about 73,000 clones; over 70% are singletons. The sequenced material came from peripheral blood. The receptors come from a man aged 50 to 60 with active COVID-19.

The chain employs TRBV6-1 and TRBJ2-1; D remains ambiguous. Germline V lookup: CDR1 MNHNS, CDR2 SASEGT. The CDR3 is made up of 15 amino acids. The V and J ends lost 2 bases and 6 bases respectively, with 14 bases between them. CDR3 in amino acids: CASSESPTRLNEQFF. Here the CDR3 DNA reads TGTGCCAGCAGTGAATCACCCACGAGGCTCAATGAGCAGTTCTTC.

The J gene is TRBJ2-2, the V gene TRBV7-6, with D maybe TRBD1 (6 bases). Trimming stripped 3 bases from V and 2 bases from J, with 10 bases between. The CDR3 spans 15 residues. CDR1 and CDR2 from the germline V gene are SGHVS and FNYEAQ. DNA of the CDR3: TGTGCCAGCAGCTTTTCGACAGGAAACACCGGGGAGCTGTTTTTT. This encodes CASSFSTGNTGELFF. The full variable domain, its missing parts supplied by reference TRBV7-6 and TRBJ2-2, is GAGVSQSPRYKVTKRGQDVALRCDPISGHVSLYWYRQALGQGPEFLTYFNYEAQQDKSGLPNDRFSAERPEGSISTLTIQRTEQRDSAMYRCASSFSTGNTGELFFGEGSRLTVL.

The chain employs TRBV19 and TRBJ1-1, with TRBD1 identical over 10 bases. Per the germline V gene, CDR1 is LNHDA and CDR2 is SQIVND (reference sequence). This CDR3 is 16 amino acids long. V lost 1 base, J lost 4 bases, and 6 bases stayed unmatched. CDR3 sequence reads: CASSIGDRGPGTEAFF. Written as DNA, the CDR3 is TGTGCCAGTAGTATAGGGGACAGGGGTCCGGGCACTGAAGCTTTCTTT.

The chain is built from TRBV16 and TRBJ1-1; D ambiguous. This CDR3 is built from 14 residues. Trimming stripped 0 bases from V and 4 bases from J, with 9 bases between. Per germline, CDR1 KGHSY and CDR2 FQNENV. CDR3 in amino acids: CASSQSPGTTEAFF. The CDR3 DNA reads TGTGCCAGCAGCCAATCCCCGGGTACCACTGAAGCTTTCTTT.

The chain combines TRBV5-5 with TRBJ2-2; a possible D gene is TRBD2 (6 bases). The CDR3 loop spans 15 amino acids. Germline V gives CDR1 SGHKS, CDR2 YYEKEE (reference sequence). V was trimmed by 0 bases and J by 7 bases, leaving 13 bases between them. For the CDR3, the DNA is TGTGCCAGCAGCTTGGCATCCGGGAGTTTCGGGGAGCTGTTTTTT. Translation gives CASSLASGSFGELFF.

This chain links TRBV4-1 with TRBJ1-6; weak D call: TRBD1 (5 bases). The CDR3 is 14 residues long. The V end lost 1 base, the J end lost 10 bases, and 11 bases lay between the germline ends. Germline values: CDR1 MGHRA, CDR2 YSYEKL. DNA for the CDR3: TGCGCCAGCAGCCAAGTCATTAGGGGCTCACCCCTCCACTTT. Amino acid sequence: CASSQVIRGSPLHF.

This rearrangement joins TRBV7-2 to TRBJ2-2, with 8 positions matching TRBD2. The germline V gene encodes CDR1 SGHTA and CDR2 FQGNSA. The junction had 8 bases not matched to a gene; V was cut back by 1 base and J by 7 bases. CDR3 length: 16 residues. CDR3 region: CASSLGREGRGGELFF. The DNA for the CDR3 is TGTGCCAGCAGCTTAGGACGGGAGGGCCGTGGCGGGGAGCTGTTTTTT.

This clone was seen once. The V and J genes are TRBV11-2 and TRBJ1-6; D not resolved. Germline V gene lookup returns CDR1 SGHAT and CDR2 FQNNGV. Trimming pared 5 bases from V and 8 bases from J, leaving 16 bases between. CDR3 length: 15 residues. The CDR3 region is CASSPPGGRDSPLHF. The CDR3 DNA follows: TGTGCCAGCAGCCCCCCGGGAGGGCGGGATTCACCCCTCCACTTT.

In this sample, this clone turned up once. The chain couples TRBV6-1 to TRBJ2-3; a weak D match, TRBD1 (5 bases). This CDR3 region has 19 residues. Germline assignment: CDR1 MNHNS and CDR2 SASEGT. V was pared by 1 base and J by 2 bases, with 22 bases between. The CDR3: CASSEGFFWQGTNTDTQYF. Written as DNA, the CDR3 is TGTGCCAGCAGTGAAGGTTTTTTTTGGCAGGGCACAAACACAGATACGCAGTATTTT.

V gene TRBV4-2 combines with J gene TRBJ2-3; possibly TRBD2 for D (7 bases). V gave up 0 bases and J gave up 4 bases, with 14 bases separating them. Looked up from germline, CDR1 is LGHNA and CDR2 is YNFKEQ. This CDR3 comprises 16 residues. CDR3 region: CASSQDRGGGPDTQYF. CDR3 DNA sequence: TGTGCCAGCAGCCAAGATCGGGGAGGGGGGCCAGATACGCAGTATTTT.

The V gene is TRBV2, the J gene TRBJ1-5; possible D gene TRBD1, 6 bases. Germline V lookup: CDR1 SNHLY, CDR2 FYNNEI. This CDR3 comprises 15 residues. The V gene lost 6 bases and the J gene lost 0 bases, with 12 bases spanning the gap. CDR3 sequence (DNA): TGTGCCAGCAGGTCAGGGGCCGCTAGCAATCAGCCCCAGCATTTT. Its protein product is CASRSGAASNQPQHF. Full variable domain (remainder filled in from reference TRBV2 and TRBJ1-5): EPEVTQTPSHQVTQMGQEVILRCVPISNHLYFYWYRQILGQKVEFLVSFYNNEISEKSEIFDDQFSVERPDGSNFTLKIRSTKLEDSAMYFCASRSGAASNQPQHFGDGTRLSIL.

The J gene is TRBJ1-4, the V gene TRBV15, with D unclear. V lost 0 bases and J lost 5, with 10 bases in between. The CDR3 extends over 15 amino acids. CDR1 is LNHNV and CDR2 is YYDKDF in the germline V gene (reference sequence). The CDR3 bases are TGTGCCACCAGCAGAGATGCGGCTTTAAATGAAAAACTGTTTTTT. This codes for CATSRDAALNEKLFF.

The V and J genes are TRBV5-1 and TRBJ2-6; 10 bases are a match to TRBD1. This CDR3 region has 17 residues. Germline values: CDR1 SGHRS, CDR2 YFSETQ. The V segment lost 3 bases and the J segment 3 bases; nucleotides outside the gene matches: 6. CDR3 amino acids: CASSSGQGVGGANVLTF. CDR3 nucleotides: TGCGCCAGCAGCTCCGGACAGGGGGTCGGTGGGGCCAACGTCCTGACTTTC. The full variable domain, rest sourced from reference TRBV5-1 and TRBJ2-6, is KAGVTQTPRYLIKTRGQQVTLSCSPISGHRSVSWYQQTPGQGLQFLFEYFSETQRNKGNFPGRFSGRQFSNSRSEMNVSTLELGDSALYLCASSSGQGVGGANVLTFGAGSRLTVL.

This clone was counted only a few times. The chain recombines TRBV7-9 with TRBJ1-3, with a possible D match to TRBD1 (6 bases). The CDR3 covers 15 residues. V was cut by 5 bases and J by 2 bases, with 13 bases left in between. Germline-derived CDR1 and CDR2 are SEHNR and FQNEAQ (reference sequence). The CDR3 spells CASSPGGQPGNTIYF. CDR3 DNA sequence: TGTGCCAGCAGCCCCGGAGGACAGCCTGGAAACACCATATATTTT.

This clone was observed at least ten times. The V and J genes are TRBV10-2 and TRBJ2-7; D perhaps matches TRBD1 (5 bases). The V and J ends lost 6 bases and 3 bases respectively, with 9 bases between them. Germline values: CDR1 WSHSY, CDR2 SAAADI. CDR3 length equals 12 residues. The CDR3 DNA is TGCGCCAGCAGCTACAGGAGCTACGAGCAGTACTTC. Amino acids: CASSYRSYEQYF.

The chain combines TRBV27 with TRBJ2-1; D perhaps matches TRBD1 (7 bases). Trimming took 7 bases from V and 7 from J, leaving 14 bases between them. This CDR3 region has 13 residues. Germline-derived CDR1 and CDR2 are MNHEY and SMNVEV (reference sequence). The CDR3 loop reads CASTTTGRNEQFF. The CDR3 DNA reads as TGTGCCAGCACAACGACAGGGAGGAATGAGCAGTTCTTC.

This clone is a singleton in its sample. The chain couples TRBV28 to TRBJ2-7, with 8 nucleotides matching TRBD1. CDR1 is MDHEN and CDR2 is SYDVKM in the germline V gene. This CDR3 contains 15 residues. V was pared by 5 bases and J by 0 bases, with 6 bases of the junction left unmatched. CDR3 coding DNA: TGTGCCAGCAGTACTACAGGGGGGCCCTCCTACGAGCAGTACTTC. Protein: CASSTTGGPSYEQYF.

The chain is built from TRBV6-5 and TRBJ2-3, with 10 bases lining up with TRBD1. Germline values: CDR1 MNHEY, CDR2 SVGAGI. CDR3 length: 15 residues. Trimming removed 6 bases from V and 0 bases from J; junction bases left unmatched: 3. The chain's CDR3 is CASRRTGGSTDTQYF. The CDR3 coding sequence is TGTGCCAGCAGACGGACAGGGGGGAGCACAGATACGCAGTATTTT.

This clone has more than one count but fewer than ten. The chain employs TRBV5-5 and TRBJ2-7; 7 bases are a match to TRBD1. Germline CDR1 is SGHKS and CDR2 is YYEKEE (reference sequence). V trimming: 4 bases; J trimming: 9 bases; junction bases outside the gene matches: 10. This CDR3 has 13 residues. The CDR3: CASSLGQAFTQYF. CDR3 DNA: TGTGCCAGCAGCCTAGGACAGGCCTTTACGCAGTACTTC.

The gene calls are TRBV18 and TRBJ2-5, with 9 positions matching TRBD2. Germline loops: CDR1 KGHSH, CDR2 LQKENI. The CDR3 consists of 15 residues. After removal of 4 bases from V and 1 base from J, the junction contained 4 bases not matched to a gene. The CDR3 sequence is CASSRLAAFQETQYF. CDR3 sequence (DNA): TGTGCCAGCTCACGACTAGCGGCCTTCCAAGAGACCCAGTACTTC.

The V call is TRBV7-7, the J call TRBJ1-3; 7 nucleotides agree with TRBD1. Per the germline V gene, CDR1 is SSHAT and CDR2 is FNYEAQ (reference sequence). The junction had 9 bases not matched to a gene; V was cut back by 4 bases and J by 0 bases. The CDR3 loop spans 17 amino acids. The CDR3 bases are TGTGCCAGCAGCTCCATCCGACAGGGCCTCTCTGGAAACACCATATATTTT. Its protein is CASSSIRQGLSGNTIYF.

This rearrangement joins TRBV2 to TRBJ2-7; possible D gene TRBD1, 6 bases. The germline gives CDR1 SNHLY, CDR2 FYNNEI. V lost 6 bases and J lost 3, with 9 bases in between. CDR3 length: 12 amino acids. The CDR3 nucleotides are TGTGCCAGCAGGTACAGGGACTACGAGCAGTACTTC. Its protein is CASRYRDYEQYF.

This sequence joins TRBV4-3 and TRBJ2-3, with 11 bases identical to TRBD2. The V gene's germline CDR1 is LGHNA and CDR2 YSLEER. V trimming: 1 base; J trimming: 2 bases; junction bases outside the gene matches: 14. The CDR3 runs 20 residues. CDR3 DNA sequence: TGCGCCAGCAGCCAAGGTCATCTATTGACTAGCGGGAAAGTCACAGATACGCAGTATTTT. Translating it yields CASSQGHLLTSGKVTDTQYF.

J is TRBJ1-5 and V is TRBV3-1 (or the pseudogene TRBV3-2); D ambiguous. Deletions cut 1 base from V and 2 bases from J, with 9 bases between. The CDR3 is made up of 15 amino acids. Germline V gene lookup returns CDR1 LGHDT and CDR2 YNNKEL (reference sequence). This CDR3 is CASSQGWPGNQPQHF. The CDR3 DNA reads as TGTGCCAGCAGCCAAGGATGGCCAGGCAATCAGCCCCAGCATTTT.

The J gene is TRBJ2-5, the V gene TRBV7-2; D is unclear. V lost 1 base to trimming and J lost 5 bases, with 8 bases between them. The CDR3 is made up of 13 amino acids. Germline CDR1 and CDR2: SGHTA and FQGNSA. The CDR3 here is CASSLGRWETQYF. The DNA for the CDR3 is TGTGCCAGCAGCTTAGGCCGGTGGGAGACCCAGTACTTC. Using reference TRBV7-2 and TRBJ2-5 for the parts outside the CDR3, the full variable domain is GAGVSQSPSNKVTEKGKDVELRCDPISGHTALYWYRQSLGQGLEFLIYFQGNSAPDKSGLPSDRFSAERTGGSVSTLTIQRTQQEDSAVYLCASSLGRWETQYFGPGTRLLVL.

The chain has TRBV9 and TRBJ2-3, with 8 bases matching TRBD1. Germline V gene sequence: CDR1 SGDLS, CDR2 YYNGEE. The trim removed 6 bases at V and 6 bases at J, leaving 12 bases unmatched. The CDR3 is 15 amino acids. DNA for the CDR3: TGTGCCAGCACCGACAGGGGAAGGGCCTGGGATACGCAGTATTTT. It yields the protein CASTDRGRAWDTQYF.

The count of this clone is one. The gene calls are TRBV4-1 and TRBJ2-5, with TRBD1 matching 10 bases. Germline CDR1 and CDR2: MGHRA and YSYEKL. V dropped 0 bases and J dropped 3; count of bases not matched to a gene: 4. The CDR3 runs 16 residues. CDR3 bases: TGCGCCAGCAGCCAAGAACGCGGGACAGGGGAAGAGACCCAGTACTTC. It encodes CASSQERGTGEETQYF.